This T cell receptor (beta chain) came from a study of T cell responses to AZD1222 COVID-19 vaccine. The V gene end was trimmed by 4 bases and the J gene end by 4 bases; junction bases not matched to a gene: 3. Germline V CDR1 and CDR2: SGHDN, FVKESK. This CDR3 has 13 amino acids. The repertoire was sequenced with immunoSEQ multiplex PCR; TCRdb's copy has only in-frame clones and lacks some. The data hold 180,000 or so clones, with approximately 90% observed a single time. The chain uses TRBV14 and TRBJ1-1; 7 nucleotides line up with TRBD1. Specimen: peripheral blood, collected 28 days after the second AZD1222 dose. This TCR came from an adult who received the AZD1222 COVID-19 vaccine. The CDR3 nucleotides are TGTGCCAGCAGCCGACAGGGATTCACTGAAGCTTTCTTT. As protein: CASSRQGFTEAFF.